A single sample is the source of the 13 T cell receptor beta chains below, sequenced in a study of regulatory T cells in long-lasting Graves disease. The sample's time point: newly diagnosed GD, antithyroid drugs for less than 3 months. With RNA extracted from PBMCs as input, the TCR library was made. Arm-PCR of CDR3 regions with iRepertoire HTBI primers generated TCR beta libraries. TCRdb passed the multiplex PCR reads through MiXCR, listing each CDR3 protein once. Among approximately 400,000 distinct CDR3 sequences listed, 15% to 19% were seen once. This specimen was peripheral blood mononuclear cells (PBMCs), taken at new diagnosis, from a patient treated with antithyroid drugs. The receptor set was obtained from a female donor with Graves disease.

At least ten counts were recorded for this clonotype. This sequence joins TRBV24-1 and TRBJ2-7; D unclear. The CDR3 is 16 residues long. The germline CDR1 and CDR2 sequences are KGHDR and SFDVKD. The V and J ends lost 8 bases and 5 bases respectively, with 24 bases between them. This chain's CDR3 is CATTPHPGHHPHEQYF. CDR3 bases: TGTGCCACCACCCCACACCCGGGCCATCACCCCCACGAGCAGTACTTC.

This clonotype has at least ten counts. V gene TRBV6-1 combines with J gene TRBJ2-5; weak D call: TRBD2 (6 bases). Trimming pared 5 bases from V and 3 bases from J, leaving 22 bases between. The CDR3 is made up of 17 amino acids. Germline V lookup: CDR1 MNHNS, CDR2 SASEGT. CDR3 nucleotides: TGTGCCAGCAGTCAGGAACGGGGGAGGCGGCAGAAAGAGACCCAGTACTTC. This codes for CASSQERGRRQKETQYF.

The table lists this clonotype with many counts. The chain employs TRBV25-1 and TRBJ1-2; 9 bases are shared with TRBD1. This CDR3 is built from 15 residues. The J segment lost 0 bases and the V segment lost 6 bases, leaving 5 bases of the junction unmatched. Germline V gives CDR1 MGHDK, CDR2 SYGVNS. CDR3 coding DNA: TGTGCCAGCAGCCGACAGGGGGGAGCTAACTATGGCTACACCTTC. Translated: CASSRQGGANYGYTF.

The genes are TRBV4-1 and TRBJ1-1, with a tentative D call TRBD1 (5 bases). V was cut by 4 bases and J by 4 bases, with 19 bases left in between. The length of the CDR3 is 16 residues. CDR1 is MGHRA and CDR2 is YSYEKL in the germline V gene. The CDR3 nucleotides read TGCGCCAGCAGCCTACCATCCAGGGCTTGGGGCACTGAAGCTTTCTTT. It encodes CASSLPSRAWGTEAFF.

The genes are TRBV6-5 and TRBJ1-1, with D possibly matching TRBD1 (5 bases). The germline V gene encodes CDR1 MNHEY and CDR2 SVGAGI. Trimming took off 0 bases at V and 10 bases at J, with 18 bases between the two ends. This CDR3 spans 15 amino acids. CDR3 amino acids: CASSYSPPRALGAFF. The CDR3 DNA sequence: TGTGCCAGCAGTTACTCGCCCCCCAGGGCGCTTGGAGCTTTCTTT.

This chain uses TRBV19 with TRBJ1-3, with D tentatively TRBD1 (6 bases). The V end lost 6 bases, the J end lost 2 bases, and 17 bases lay between the germline ends. CDR3 length equals 16 residues. Germline V gene data show CDR1 as LNHDA and CDR2 as SQIVND (reference sequence). The CDR3 DNA follows: TGTGCCAGTAGCCCTACAGGGTCCGTAGCTGGAAACACCATATATTTT. Its translation: CASSPTGSVAGNTIYF.

This clonotype was seen repeatedly, ten times or more. This chain's CDR3 is CASTRGGGNQPQHF. CDR3 sequence (DNA): TGTGCCAGCACTCGAGGGGGAGGCAATCAGCCCCAGCATTTT. This chain links TRBV28 with TRBJ1-5; D is perhaps TRBD1 (6 bases). Germline CDR1 and CDR2: MDHEN and SYDVKM. Trimming took 7 bases from V and 2 from J, leaving 12 bases between them. The CDR3 is 14 amino acids.

This clonotype has at least ten counts. The CDR3 loop reads CASSPRGGGLNTEAFF. For the CDR3, the DNA is TGTGCCAGCAGCCCCCGGGGGGGCGGGTTGAACACTGAAGCTTTCTTT. J is TRBJ1-1 and V is TRBV12-3 or TRBV12-4, with D perhaps TRBD1 (6 bases). Deletions cut 6 bases from V and 0 bases from J, with 17 bases between. This CDR3 region has 16 residues.

This clonotype appeared many times. The chain carries TRBV6-1 and TRBJ1-1; D gene unclear. V was cut by 8 bases and J by 0 bases, with 7 bases left in between. The CDR3 runs to 12 residues. In germline, CDR1 is MNHNS, CDR2 SASEGT. The CDR3 region is CASGTLNTEAFF. DNA for the CDR3: TGTGCCAGCGGCACGTTGAACACTGAAGCTTTCTTT.

This chain uses TRBV2 with TRBJ1-1; D gene ambiguous. V was shortened by 6 bases and J by 0 bases, with 14 bases between the two germline ends. Germline assignment: CDR1 SNHLY and CDR2 FYNNEI. The CDR3 spans 15 residues. As DNA, the CDR3 is TGTGCCAGCAGCTTAGATCTGGTCGTGAACACTGAAGCTTTCTTT. Translating it yields CASSLDLVVNTEAFF.

This clonotype came up many times. The DNA for the CDR3 is TGTGCCAGCAGTTTTTATAGGGCGCCTTACTACGAGCAGTACTTC. Encoded protein: CASSFYRAPYYEQYF. The J gene is TRBJ2-7, the V gene TRBV27, with unresolved D. The CDR3 spans 15 residues. The V end lost 3 bases, the J end lost 3 bases, and 15 bases lay between the germline ends. Germline values: CDR1 MNHEY, CDR2 SMNVEV (reference sequence).

The sample holds many counts of this clonotype. The CDR3 region is CASSQDTVTQYF. The CDR3 nucleotides read TGCGCCAGCAGCCAAGATACAGTGACCCAGTACTTC. V usage is TRBV4-3 and J usage is TRBJ2-5, with unresolved D. The CDR3 spans 12 residues. Per germline, CDR1 LGHNA and CDR2 YSLEER. Trimming cost V 0 bases and J 7 bases, with 6 bases left between them.

This clonotype showed up many times. V and J are TRBV7-9 and TRBJ1-1, with TRBD1 identical over 8 bases. This CDR3 comprises 15 residues. V shed 5 bases and J 4 bases; nucleotides not matched to a gene: 9. Per the germline V gene, CDR1 is SEHNR and CDR2 is FQNEAQ (reference sequence). The CDR3 bases are TGTGCCAGCAGCCAGCCGGACAGGGAAGGCACTGAAGCTTTCTTT. Protein sequence: CASSQPDREGTEAFF.